This T cell receptor beta chain originates from a study of tumor-infiltrating lymphocytes in localized non-small cell lung cancer. V was pared by 3 bases and J by 9 bases, with 6 bases of the junction left unmatched. CDR3 length: 14 amino acids. Germline values: CDR1 MNHEY, CDR2 SMNVEV (reference sequence). Generated by immunoSEQ multiplex PCR, the TCRdb table keeps only in-frame clones and is missing some. Here the sample spans 9,000 to 15,000 clones, about 70% being singletons. The clonotype originates from a human donor with non-small cell lung cancer. The chain combines TRBV27 with TRBJ2-1; the match to TRBD1 covers 9 bases. Sequencing used uninvolved lung tissue not adjacent to the tumor. CDR3 sequence reads: CASSFSTGGVEQFF. The CDR3 coding sequence is TGTGCCAGCAGTTTCTCTACAGGGGGCGTTGAGCAGTTCTTC.